The rows below give T cell receptor beta chains drawn from one sample of a study of Graves' ophthalmopathy and Graves' hyperthyroidism. MiXCR, applied by TCRdb to the multiplex PCR reads, yields one record per CDR3 protein. The sample consists of 350,000 to 450,000 distinct CDR3 sequences, around a fifth of them appearing once. The specimen sequenced was peripheral blood. These receptors originate from a woman aged 18-29 years with stable Graves' hyperthyroidism. Each CDR3 is given with its conserved first and last residue. D genes are given only for firm matches. Clone size appears in some rows only: once, few, many, or a class for an expanded clone.

clone_size | d_call | j_call | v_call | cdr3_nt | cdr3_aa
many | - | TRBJ2-5 | TRBV7-3 | TGTGCCAGCAGCCCAGGGGCCCAAGAGACCCAGTACTTC | CASSPGAQETQYF
- | - | TRBJ2-2 | TRBV27 | TGTGCCAGCAGTCATGGCGGGGAGCTGTTTTTT | CASSHGGELFF
many | TRBD1 | TRBJ2-7 | TRBV5-4 | TGTGCCAGCAGCATAATCGGGACAGGGTTTCTGGAGCAGTACTTC | CASSIIGTGFLEQYF
- | - | TRBJ2-4 | TRBV19 | TGTGCCAGTAGTCAAGAGGGCCGCGAAAACATTAAGTACTTC | CASSQEGRENIKYF
few | - | TRBJ1-5 | TRBV20-1 | TGCAGTGCTAGGAGGGGAAGCAAGTTTAGCAATCAGCCCCAGCATTTT | CSARRGSKFSNQPQHF
few | - | TRBJ2-5 | TRBV7-2 | TGTGCCAGCAGCTTTAACGGGGGCGCCGGGGAGACCCAGTACTTC | CASSFNGGAGETQYF
many | TRBD1 | TRBJ2-5 | TRBV6-1 | TGTGCCAGCAGTCGACAGGGGGGCACTCAAGAGACCCAGTACTTC | CASSRQGGTQETQYF
many | TRBD1 | TRBJ2-7 | TRBV15 | TGTGCCACCAGCATCGACAGGGCCTCCTACGAGCAGTACTTC | CATSIDRASYEQYF
many | - | TRBJ1-2 | TRBV6-2/TRBV6-3 | TGTGCCAGCAGTCACAGGGAAGACTATGGCTACACCTTC | CASSHREDYGYTF
few | - | TRBJ1-3 | TRBV6-1 | TGTGCCAGCAGTGAAGCGCTTCGGGGTATCGGAAACACCATTTATTTT | CASSEALRGIGNTIYF
- | - | TRBJ2-7 | TRBV7-2 | TGTGCCAGCAGCTTAAGACGGCTTAACTACGAGCAGTACTTC | CASSLRRLNYEQYF
many | TRBD2 | TRBJ2-2 | TRBV12-3/TRBV12-4 | TGTGCCAGCAGACCCGGACTAGCGATCACCGGGGAGCTGTTTTTT | CASRPGLAITGELFF
many | - | TRBJ2-7 | TRBV11-2 | TGTGCCAGCAGCTTGTACACCACCTACGAGCAGTACTTC | CASSLYTTYEQYF